These 17 T cell receptor beta chains were sequenced from one sample in a study of OX40 agonist ivuxolimab in advanced cancers. Profiled with immunoSEQ multiplex PCR; TCRdb holds only in-frame clones, not every one. The repertoire holds under 200,000 clones, with roughly 94% as singletons. The source was CD4+ or CD8+ T cells sorted from blood, collected in a trial of the OX40 agonist ivuxolimab. These receptors all come from an adult with an advanced solid tumor such as melanoma, head and neck, liver or kidney cancer.

V is TRBV19 and J is TRBJ2-1; 14 nucleotides match TRBD2. CDR3 length: 16 amino acids. Germline CDR1 reads LNHDA; CDR2 reads SQIVND (reference sequence). The trim removed 4 bases at V and 6 bases at J, leaving 5 bases unmatched. DNA of the CDR3: TGTGCCAGTAGTAGCCGGGGACTAGCGGGAGTCAATGAGCAGTTCTTC. This codes for CASSSRGLAGVNEQFF.

This clone was detected only a few times. The rearrangement links TRBV28 to TRBJ1-5; the match to TRBD1 covers 7 bases. Trimming removed 7 bases from V and 0 bases from J; junction bases left unmatched: 12. The CDR3 loop spans 17 amino acids. From germline, CDR1 is MDHEN and CDR2 SYDVKM. This CDR3 is CASIPRDRGHSNQPQHF. CDR3 DNA: TGTGCCAGCATCCCCCGGGACAGAGGACATAGCAATCAGCCCCAGCATTTT.

The gene calls are TRBV28 and TRBJ2-5, with 8 nucleotides matching TRBD1. The J call is in doubt because the DNA end fits TRBJ2-7 better. The germline gives CDR1 MDHEN, CDR2 SYDVKM. This CDR3 region has 16 residues. CDR3 residues: CASSSPRRQGSYEQYF. The CDR3 coding sequence is TGTGCCAGCAGTTCCCCCCGGAGACAGGGGTCCTACGAGCAGTACTTC.

The chain couples TRBV25-1 to TRBJ1-2; D might be TRBD1 (5 bases). Germline CDR1 reads MGHDK; CDR2 reads SYGVNS. The V gene lost 3 bases and the J gene lost 2 bases, with 7 bases spanning the gap. This CDR3 has 13 amino acids. The CDR3 DNA sequence: TGTGCCAGCAGTGACAGGGCCAACTATGGCTACACCTTC. Residues: CASSDRANYGYTF.

This clone came up once. This chain links TRBV19 with TRBJ1-4; possibly TRBD1 for D (5 bases). Trimming took 10 bases from V and 2 from J, leaving 14 bases between them. The germline CDR1 and CDR2 sequences are LNHDA and SQIVND (reference sequence). CDR3 length equals 14 residues. CDR3 protein: CATDGGGTNEKLFF. Here the CDR3 DNA reads TGTGCCACCGACGGTGGGGGGACTAATGAAAAACTGTTTTTT.

The rearrangement uses TRBV9 and TRBJ2-5; 9 bases align to TRBD2. J gave up 2 bases and V 2 bases, and 7 bases lay outside the gene matches. Germline lookup yields CDR1 SGDLS and CDR2 YYNGEE. The CDR3 length is 16 residues. CDR3 sequence (DNA): TGTGCCAGCAGCGTGTCGCCTAGCGGGGCTCAAGAGACCCAGTACTTC. It specifies CASSVSPSGAQETQYF.

V gene TRBV9 combines with J gene TRBJ2-5; 9 positions agree with TRBD2. Looked up from germline, CDR1 is SGDLS and CDR2 is YYNGEE. This CDR3 has 17 residues. Trimming removed 0 bases from V and 4 bases from J; junction bases left unmatched: 10. The CDR3 bases are TGTGCCAGCAGCGTAGGTGGTAGCGGGAGTATTTTAGAGACCCAGTACTTC. Translation: CASSVGGSGSILETQYF.

This clone was seen once. The gene calls are TRBV4-3 and TRBJ2-3, with D possibly being TRBD2 (7 bases). Trimming removed 0 bases at V and 5 bases at J, with 12 bases between. CDR1 is LGHNA, CDR2 YSLEER, per germline. The CDR3 runs 15 residues. CDR3 coding DNA: TGCGCCAGCAGCCAAGATGGGGGGGCAGGAGATACGCAGTATTTT. Its protein is CASSQDGGAGDTQYF.

The rearrangement joins TRBV28 to TRBJ1-5; possible D gene TRBD1, 5 bases. The CDR3 contains 15 residues. Germline CDR1 is MDHEN and CDR2 is SYDVKM. Deletions cut 2 bases from V and 3 bases from J, with 11 bases between. The chain's CDR3 is CASSLGGRFNQPQHF. CDR3 bases: TGTGCCAGCAGTTTAGGGGGTAGGTTCAATCAGCCCCAGCATTTT.

This chain uses TRBV12-1 with TRBJ2-3; TRBD2 is the table's D call, not checked against the DNA. TRBV12-1 represents a pseudogene. The CDR3 extends over 18 amino acids. CDR3 bases: TGTGCCAGCAGCCCCGGACTAGCGGGAGGGCCTCATCCAGATACGCAGTATTTT. It is translated as CASSPGLAGGPHPDTQYF.

V usage is TRBV19 and J usage is TRBJ2-7; 9 positions agree with TRBD1. Germline CDR1 and CDR2: LNHDA and SQIVND (reference sequence). V shed 8 bases, J shed 1 base, and the junction held 6 bases outside the gene matches. This CDR3 has 14 amino acids. For the CDR3, the DNA is TGTGCCAGTCGAACCGGGACAGGGTCCTACGAGCAGTACTTC. The encoded protein is CASRTGTGSYEQYF.

The chain combines TRBV15 with TRBJ2-1, with TRBD1 matching 9 bases. CDR1 is LNHNV, CDR2 YYDKDF, per germline (reference sequence). The CDR3 has 16 residues. V was clipped by 8 bases and J by 3 bases; unmatched bases: 11. The CDR3 DNA reads TGTGCCACCCGCCCCCCCGGGACAGGGAGCTACAATGAGCAGTTCTTC. Its translation is CATRPPGTGSYNEQFF.

This chain connects TRBV6-6 to TRBJ2-7, with TRBD1 matching over 7 bases. The CDR3 length is 15 residues. CDR1 and CDR2 from the germline V gene are MNHNY and SVGAGI (reference sequence). J was trimmed by 3 bases and V by 0 bases; bases with no gene match: 5. The CDR3 DNA sequence: TGTGCCAGCAGTTACTCGACAGGGCAGGGCTACGAGCAGTACTTC. Protein sequence: CASSYSTGQGYEQYF.

The CDR3 reads CASSSPGTTEQFF. The CDR3 coding sequence is TGTGCCAGCAGTTCGCCAGGGACTACAGAGCAGTTCTTC. V gene TRBV6-5 combines with J gene TRBJ2-1, with 7 bases matching TRBD2. V shed 4 bases and J 10 bases; nucleotides not matched to a gene: 7. The CDR3 consists of 13 residues. From germline, CDR1 is MNHEY and CDR2 SVGAGI.

The chain links TRBV5-6 to TRBJ2-2; D unresolved. CDR3 size: 15 residues. V lost 4 bases to trimming and J lost 1 base, with 11 bases between them. Germline values: CDR1 SGHDT, CDR2 YYEEEE. The CDR3 reads CASSPMAGNTGELFF. The CDR3 coding sequence is TGTGCCAGCAGCCCTATGGCAGGGAACACCGGGGAGCTGTTTTTT. The full variable domain, in which reference TRBV5-6 and TRBJ2-2 provide the parts outside the CDR3, is DAGVTQSPTHLIKTRGQQVTLRCSPKSGHDTVSWYQQALGQGPQFIFQYYEEEERQRGNFPDRFSGHQFPNYSSELNVNALLLGDSALYLCASSPMAGNTGELFFGEGSRLTVL.

The rearrangement uses TRBV5-6 and TRBJ1-2, with TRBD1 matching over 10 bases. CDR3 length: 15 residues. Germline V lookup: CDR1 SGHDT, CDR2 YYEEEE. Unmatched junction bases numbered 11, after V lost 4 bases and J lost 8 bases. CDR3 coding DNA: TGTGCCAGCAGCCGTACTCTCGGGACAGGGGAAGGCTACACCTTC. It codes for CASSRTLGTGEGYTF.

The chain has TRBV27 and TRBJ1-3, with 7 bases lining up with TRBD1. J was trimmed by 2 bases and V by 5 bases; bases with no gene match: 9. Germline lookup yields CDR1 MNHEY and CDR2 SMNVEV (reference sequence). The CDR3 loop spans 16 amino acids. CDR3 sequence: CASSLGRGTAGNTIYF. As DNA, the CDR3 is TGTGCCAGCAGTCTGGGCAGGGGGACAGCTGGAAACACCATATATTTT.